The 6 T cell receptor beta chains reported below all come from one sample, sequenced in a study of blood T cell repertoires in COVID-19. Clones were read by immunoSEQ multiplex PCR, and TCRdb kept only the in-frame ones, dropping some. The sample yields 150,000 to 200,000 clones, 80% to 85% seen once. The sample comprised PBMCs or T cells enriched from blood (not recorded which). Source of these receptors: a woman in her 30s who had been exposed to COVID-19.

The rearrangement links TRBV4-1 to TRBJ2-3, with a possible D match to TRBD2 (7 bases). There are 19 residues in the CDR3. V gave up 1 base and J gave up 2 bases, with 22 bases separating them. The germline CDR1 and CDR2 sequences are MGHRA and YSYEKL. The CDR3 region is CASSQALRRGASLTDTQYF. In DNA form, the CDR3 reads TGCGCCAGCAGCCAAGCCCTGCGACGGGGGGCTTCCCTCACAGATACGCAGTATTTT.

This chain joins TRBV25-1 and TRBJ1-4; D ambiguous. CDR1 is MGHDK, CDR2 SYGVNS, per germline. CDR3 length: 15 residues. The V end lost 1 base, the J end lost 0 bases, and 6 bases lay between the germline ends. CDR3 protein: CASSESGATNEKLFF. The CDR3 DNA follows: TGTGCCAGCAGTGAATCGGGTGCAACTAATGAAAAACTGTTTTTT.

The chain recombines TRBV7-9 with TRBJ1-4, with a tentative D call TRBD1 (5 bases). Trimming took 3 bases from V and 8 from J, leaving 16 bases between them. Germline-derived CDR1 and CDR2 are SEHNR and FQNEAQ (reference sequence). CDR3 size: 15 residues. The CDR3 spells CASSLGTLAREKLFF. CDR3 sequence (DNA): TGTGCCAGCAGCTTGGGGACTCTCGCGCGGGAAAAACTGTTTTTT.

The J gene is TRBJ1-4, the V gene TRBV5-5, with D tentatively TRBD1 (6 bases). The CDR3 consists of 15 residues. CDR1 and CDR2 (germline): SGHKS, YYEKEE (reference sequence). The ends were cut back, 6 bases at V and 4 bases at J, with 16 bases in the middle. CDR3 loop: CASTLRTVNNEKLFF. In nucleotides, the CDR3 is TGTGCCAGCACCCTTCGGACAGTTAATAATGAAAAACTGTTTTTT.

This clone occurred once. The rearrangement joins TRBV29-1 to TRBJ2-3; 9 bases line up with TRBD2. Germline V CDR1 and CDR2: SQVTM, ANQGSEA. The CDR3 extends over 13 amino acids. Germline trimming cut 4 bases from V and 8 bases from J; bases unmatched to any gene: 7. CDR3 DNA: TGCAGCGTTGGGGCTAGCGGGGAGGGTACGCAGTATTTT. Its protein product is CSVGASGEGTQYF.

CDR3 region: CASRPTGGLEQYF. The CDR3 nucleotides read TGTGCCAGCAGACCGACAGGCGGACTCGAGCAGTACTTC. The rearrangement joins TRBV12-3 or TRBV12-4 to TRBJ2-7; a possible D gene is TRBD1 (6 bases). The CDR3 covers 13 residues. Trimming removed 6 bases at V and 6 bases at J, with 15 bases between.